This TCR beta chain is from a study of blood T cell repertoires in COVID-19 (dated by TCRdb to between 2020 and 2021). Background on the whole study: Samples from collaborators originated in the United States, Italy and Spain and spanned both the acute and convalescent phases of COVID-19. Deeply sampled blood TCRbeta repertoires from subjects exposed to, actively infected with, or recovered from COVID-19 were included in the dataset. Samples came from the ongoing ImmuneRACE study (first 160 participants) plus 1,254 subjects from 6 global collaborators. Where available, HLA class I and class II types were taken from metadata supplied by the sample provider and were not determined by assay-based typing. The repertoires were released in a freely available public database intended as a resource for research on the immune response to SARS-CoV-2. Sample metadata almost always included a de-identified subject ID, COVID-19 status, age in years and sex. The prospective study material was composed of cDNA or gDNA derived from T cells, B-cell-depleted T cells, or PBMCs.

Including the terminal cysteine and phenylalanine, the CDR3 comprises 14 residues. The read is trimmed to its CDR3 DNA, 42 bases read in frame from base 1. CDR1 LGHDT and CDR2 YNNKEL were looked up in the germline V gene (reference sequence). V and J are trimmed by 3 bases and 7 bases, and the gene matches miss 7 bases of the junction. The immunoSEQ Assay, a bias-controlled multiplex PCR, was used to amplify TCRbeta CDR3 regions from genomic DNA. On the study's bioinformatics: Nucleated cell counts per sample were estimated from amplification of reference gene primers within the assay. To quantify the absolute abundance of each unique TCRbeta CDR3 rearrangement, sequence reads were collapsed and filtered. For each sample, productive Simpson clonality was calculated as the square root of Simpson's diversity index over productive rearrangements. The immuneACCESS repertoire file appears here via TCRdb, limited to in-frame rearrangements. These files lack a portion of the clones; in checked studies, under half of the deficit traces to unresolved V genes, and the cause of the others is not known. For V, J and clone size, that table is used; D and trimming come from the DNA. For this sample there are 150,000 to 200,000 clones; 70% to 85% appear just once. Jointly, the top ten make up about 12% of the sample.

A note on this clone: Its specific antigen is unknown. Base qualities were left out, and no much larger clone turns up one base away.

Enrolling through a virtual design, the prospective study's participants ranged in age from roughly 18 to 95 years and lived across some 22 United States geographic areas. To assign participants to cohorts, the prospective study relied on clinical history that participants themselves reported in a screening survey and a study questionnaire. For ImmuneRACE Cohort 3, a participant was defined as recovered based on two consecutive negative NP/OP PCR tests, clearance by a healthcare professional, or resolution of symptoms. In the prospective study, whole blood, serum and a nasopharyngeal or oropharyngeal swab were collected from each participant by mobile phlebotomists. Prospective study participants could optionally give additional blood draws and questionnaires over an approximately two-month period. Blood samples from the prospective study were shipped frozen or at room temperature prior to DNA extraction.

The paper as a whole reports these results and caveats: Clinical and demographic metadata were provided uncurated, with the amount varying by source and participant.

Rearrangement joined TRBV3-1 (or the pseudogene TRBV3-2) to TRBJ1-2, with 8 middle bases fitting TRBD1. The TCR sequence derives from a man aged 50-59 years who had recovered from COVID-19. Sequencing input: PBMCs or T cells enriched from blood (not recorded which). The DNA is TGTGCCAGCAGCCACCTCGGGACAGGTGGTGGCTACACCTTC. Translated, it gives CASSHLGTGGGYTF.